Listed below are T cell receptor beta chains from one sample, sequenced in a study of vaccination and CD4 T cells after COVID-19. These receptors lack a known antigen. A single record per CDR3 protein comes from TCRdb applying MiXCR to the PCR reads. The repertoire has roughly 16,000 distinct CDR3 sequences, just under 80% of them found once; the top ten carry roughly a tenth. The specimen was CD4+ T cells from blood, cultured in vitro, collected after SARS-CoV-2 vaccination. The source is a human donor who received a COVID-19 vaccine. The CDR3 runs from the conserved cysteine through the conserved F or W. A D gene is named only where the DNA matches it firmly. A row's size may be missing; if present it is once, few, many or a size class.

.	TRBV7-9	TRBJ1-1	.	CASALGASHTEAFF	TGTGCCAGCGCACTGGGGGCGTCCCACACTGAAGCTTTCTTT
.	TRBV5-6	TRBJ1-6	.	CASSRQVSGYNSPLHF	TGTGCCAGCAGCCGACAGGTTAGCGGATATAATTCACCCCTCCACTTT
.	TRBV5-1	TRBJ2-5	.	CASSFGAGNRETQYF	TGCGCCAGCAGCTTTGGGGCAGGGAATCGGGAGACCCAGTACTTC
.	TRBV12-3/TRBV12-4	TRBJ1-2	.	CASSFRETTRYGYTF	TGTGCCAGCAGTTTTAGGGAGACTACACGGTATGGCTACACCTTC
medium-sized	TRBV5-1	TRBJ1-2	.	CASSLPPREGYTF	TGCGCCAGCAGCTTGCCCCCGAGGGAAGGCTACACCTTC
.	TRBV19	TRBJ1-4	TRBD1	CASSMLQGTNEKLFF	TGTGCCAGTAGTATGTTACAGGGGACTAATGAAAAACTGTTTTTT
.	TRBV6-1	TRBJ1-1	TRBD1	CASRIGQGKNTEAFF	TGTGCCAGCAGAATTGGACAGGGCAAAAACACTGAAGCTTTCTTT
.	TRBV19	TRBJ1-2	TRBD1	CASRGQAPGGYTF	TGTGCCAGTAGAGGACAGGCTCCGGGAGGCTACACCTTC
.	TRBV20-1	TRBJ1-5	.	CSVRSRSNQPQHF	TGCAGTGTTAGATCGCGGTCAAATCAGCCCCAGCATTTT
.	TRBV30	TRBJ1-5	.	CAWSSDRIYSNQPQHF	TGTGCCTGGAGTTCGGACAGAATTTATAGCAATCAGCCCCAGCATTTT
few	TRBV5-4	TRBJ2-3	TRBD2	CASSLPSGGNTDTQYF	TGTGCCAGCAGCTTGCCTAGCGGGGGGAACACAGATACGCAGTATTTT